The sequence of this TCR beta chain was determined in a study of blood T cells in healthy people across ages (dated by TCRdb to 2013 to 2016). Regarding the research as a whole: In model experiments, template switching captured about one uniquely barcoded TCR beta cDNA molecule for every two T cells. Donors of different ages were randomly distributed across sequencing lanes to avoid experimental bias. Four age groups were formed from the donors: young (average about 15 years), middle-aged (more than 35), aged (approximately 60) and long-lived (around 80). Age-related changes in TCR beta repertoire diversity were measured in the study by deep sequencing normalized with unique cDNA molecular identifiers. Two additional independent replicas of 1 million unique cDNA reads from the same blood draw were analyzed for two donors (one aged 18 to 30 and one aged 80 or older). Paper-wide results and their limitations: Because profiling used bulk unsorted PBMCs, naive and antigen-experienced compartments could not be compared conclusively. A strong correlation was found between observed TCR beta diversity and the percentage of naive T cells measured by flow cytometry. Because donor CMV infection status was unknown, age-related changes in expanded clonotypes were potentially confounded. Compared with the aged group, the long-lived group had more naive CD4+ T cells, fewer expanded clones and increased TCR diversity, suggesting age selection. Total diversity estimates from one million sequenced T cells were considered lower bounds and underestimates. Observed TCR beta diversity per million T cells fell roughly linearly with age, and a significant reduction was already apparent by age roughly 41.

Libraries were prepared through 5' RACE. A second PCR of roughly 6 to 11 cycles was run with a J-beta primer mix and a sample-barcoded 5' primer. A unique molecular identifier was introduced onto each TCR beta cDNA molecule by a template-switch 5' adaptor carrying 12 random nucleotides. Each sample yielded at least 3 million CDR3-containing paired-end reads. All of the RNA was converted into first-strand cDNA using the Mint cDNA synthesis kit, with a TRBC-specific oligonucleotide serving as the primer. Following uracil-DNA glycosylase treatment, all cDNA underwent a first 18-cycle PCR with the universal primers M1SS and BC2_uni_R. In the source study's methods: Each sample was normalized by randomly selecting 1 million high-quality reads, each carrying a distinct molecular identifier. Reads sharing molecular identifiers were discarded rather than binned into consensus sequences. MiTCR, run with a Q25 quality threshold and the strictest error-elimination algorithm, handled CDR3 identification, clonotype clustering and error correction. A nonparametric unseen species model with Euler transformation was used to estimate a lower bound on total TCR beta diversity. TCRdb applied fastp at Q25 and MiXCR to the public reads, then kept only in-frame beta chains. Each CDR3 protein appears once, grouped with its most common genes and DNA. TCRdb assigned the V and J calls; the authors' analysis was not used. The sample profile shows 1.8 million or so distinct CDR3 sequences; more than 35% of them were found once. The ten largest clones add up to 23% of the sample.

The donors were some 36 Caucasian individuals from Russia, aged roughly 6 to 100 years, who were systemically healthy. Each donor gave 8 to 10 milliliters of peripheral blood, collected into EDTA-treated Vacutainer tubes. Ficoll-Paque density-gradient centrifugation was used to isolate PBMCs, with at least 6.5 million per sample. Total RNA was extracted from PBMCs with Trizol reagent, with at least 6 micrograms obtained per sample. For every donor, an aliquot of PBMCs went through flow cytometry to measure the percentages of naive CD45RAhigh/CD27high T cells. This clonotype was picked up a small number of times. This clone's antigen is unknown. One base away there is no much larger clone; base qualities are not given. The CDR3 has 14 amino acids, counting the end cysteine and phenylalanine. Left in the record is the CDR3 DNA by itself, 42 bases read in frame from the first base. The junction shows trimming of 0 bases on V and 4 bases on J, plus 9 bases between the germline ends. CDR1 and CDR2, looked up from the germline V gene, are ENHRY and SYGVKD.

Sequenced: blood. This sequence originates from a human donor in good health. The rearrangement combines TRBV10-3 with TRBJ1-2; TRBD1 is a possible D gene, resting on 6 matching bases. The nucleotides read TGTGCCATCAGTGAGTCCAGGGGATCCTATGGCTACACCTTC. Its protein reads: CAISESRGSYGYTF.